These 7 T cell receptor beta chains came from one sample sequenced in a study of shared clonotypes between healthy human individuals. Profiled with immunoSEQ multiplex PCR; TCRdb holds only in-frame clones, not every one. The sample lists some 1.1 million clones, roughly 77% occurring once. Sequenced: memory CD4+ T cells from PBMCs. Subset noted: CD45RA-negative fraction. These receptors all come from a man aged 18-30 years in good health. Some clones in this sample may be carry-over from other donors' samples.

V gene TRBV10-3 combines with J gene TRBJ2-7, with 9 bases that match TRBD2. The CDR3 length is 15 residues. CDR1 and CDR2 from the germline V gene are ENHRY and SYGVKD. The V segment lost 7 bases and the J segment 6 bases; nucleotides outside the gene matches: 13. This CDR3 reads CAITSGRTGGGEQYF. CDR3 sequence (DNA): TGTGCCATCACGAGCGGGAGGACCGGAGGGGGCGAGCAGTACTTC.

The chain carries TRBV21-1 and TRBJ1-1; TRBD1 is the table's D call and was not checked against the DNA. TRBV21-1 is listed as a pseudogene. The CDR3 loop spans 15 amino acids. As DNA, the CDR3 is TGTGCCAGCAGCAAAGCTGGATCAGGGGCCACTGAAGCTTTCTTT. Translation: CASSKAGSGATEAFF.

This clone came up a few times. The DNA for the CDR3 is TGTGCCTGGAGTGTGGAATTGGACACTGAAGCTTTCTTT. Amino acids: CAWSVELDTEAFF. This rearrangement joins TRBV30 to TRBJ1-1; D ambiguous. V lost 0 bases, J lost 3 bases, and 8 bases lay in between. The V gene's germline CDR1 is GTSNPN and CDR2 SVGIG (reference sequence). This CDR3 contains 13 residues.

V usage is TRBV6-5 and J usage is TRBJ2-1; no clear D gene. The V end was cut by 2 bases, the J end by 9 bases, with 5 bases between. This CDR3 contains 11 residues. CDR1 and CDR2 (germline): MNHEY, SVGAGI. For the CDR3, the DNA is TGTGCCAGCAGTTACGGCGGTGAGCAGTTCTTC. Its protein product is CASSYGGEQFF.

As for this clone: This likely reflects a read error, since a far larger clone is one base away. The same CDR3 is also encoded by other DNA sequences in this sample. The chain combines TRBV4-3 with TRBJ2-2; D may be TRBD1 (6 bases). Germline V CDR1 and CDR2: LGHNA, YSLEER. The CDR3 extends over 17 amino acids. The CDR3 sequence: CASSQDSWAGVAGELFF. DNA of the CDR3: TGCGCTAGCAGCCAAGATTCATGGGCAGGGGTCGCAGGGGAGCTGTTTTTT.

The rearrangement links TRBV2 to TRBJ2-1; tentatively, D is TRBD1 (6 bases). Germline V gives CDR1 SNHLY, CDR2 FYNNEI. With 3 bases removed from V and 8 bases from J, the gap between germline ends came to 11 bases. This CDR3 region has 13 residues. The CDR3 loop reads CASSDQGWDEQFF. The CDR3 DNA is TGTGCCAGCAGTGATCAGGGGTGGGATGAGCAGTTCTTC.

CDR3 sequence: CASSRVGTNYEQYF. CDR3 sequence (DNA): TGTGCCAGCAGCCGGGTGGGGACTAACTACGAGCAGTACTTC. V usage is TRBV5-5 and J usage is TRBJ2-7, with 7 bases lining up with TRBD2. Germline assignment: CDR1 SGHKS and CDR2 YYEKEE (reference sequence). The CDR3 contains 14 residues. The ends lost 4 bases at V and 3 bases at J; junction bases unmatched: 7. The full variable domain, in which reference TRBV5-5 and TRBJ2-7 provide the parts outside the CDR3, is DAGVTQSPTHLIKTRGQQVTLRCSPISGHKSVSWYQQVLGQGPQFIFQYYEKEERGRGNFPDRFSARQFPNYSSELNVNALLLGDSALYLCASSRVGTNYEQYFGPGTRLTVT.